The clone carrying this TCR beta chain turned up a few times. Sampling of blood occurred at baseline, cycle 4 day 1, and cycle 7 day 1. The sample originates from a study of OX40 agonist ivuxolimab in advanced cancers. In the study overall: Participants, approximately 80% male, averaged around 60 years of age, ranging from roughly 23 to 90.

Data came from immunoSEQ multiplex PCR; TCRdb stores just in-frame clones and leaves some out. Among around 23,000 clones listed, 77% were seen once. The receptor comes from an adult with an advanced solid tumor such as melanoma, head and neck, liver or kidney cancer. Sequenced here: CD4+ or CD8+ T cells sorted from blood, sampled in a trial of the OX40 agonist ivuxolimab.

This chain's CDR3 is CASSTGVQPQHF. The CDR3 DNA reads as TGTGCCAGCAGTACAGGGGTTCAGCCCCAGCATTTT. The gene calls are TRBV28 and TRBJ1-5; 7 bases match TRBD1. The germline V gene has CDR1 MDHEN and CDR2 SYDVKM. The CDR3 totals 12 residues. With V trimmed by 5 bases and J by 6 bases, 1 base remained unmatched.